Shown below are 32 T cell receptor beta chains from a single sample sequenced in a study of cytomegalovirus exposure and HLA in healthy donors. In the PCR, 60 Vbeta and 13 Jbeta primers were used. TCRdb's copy holds only in-frame clones and misses some; the assay was immunoSEQ multiplex PCR. The sample consists of 110,000 or so clones, 70% to 80% of them appearing once. Sequencing was performed on PBMCs. The receptors stem from a woman aged 50 to 60 in good health and CMV-seropositive.

The CDR3, as DNA: TGTGCCACCAGCATAGACAGGGGGCGACTTGGCTACACCTTC. Protein sequence: CATSIDRGRLGYTF. J is TRBJ1-2 and V is TRBV15; 10 bases map to TRBD1. J was trimmed by 7 bases and V by 4 bases; bases with no gene match: 6. Looked up from germline, CDR1 is LNHNV and CDR2 is YYDKDF (reference sequence). CDR3 length: 14 residues.

This clone was observed once. The chain combines TRBV2 with TRBJ1-1; 9 bases match TRBD1. In germline, CDR1 is SNHLY, CDR2 FYNNEI. This CDR3 region has 14 residues. Trimming took 6 bases from V and 3 from J; bases not matched to a gene: 5. CDR3 residues: CASSTGGRDTEAFF. The CDR3 DNA follows: TGTGCCAGCAGCACAGGGGGCCGTGACACTGAAGCTTTCTTT.

The CDR3 spells CATGQGQVGYEQYF. For the CDR3, the DNA is TGTGCCACGGGACAGGGTCAAGTCGGTTACGAGCAGTACTTC. The chain uses TRBV2 and TRBJ2-7, with 9 bases matching TRBD1. Germline V CDR1 and CDR2: SNHLY, FYNNEI. Germline trimming cut 10 bases from V and 4 bases from J; bases unmatched to any gene: 11. The CDR3 contains 14 residues.

This sequence joins TRBV7-9 and TRBJ1-4, with D possibly being TRBD1 (5 bases). Germline lookup yields CDR1 SEHNR and CDR2 FQNEAQ (reference sequence). Deletions cut 4 bases from V and 6 bases from J, with 12 bases between. The length of the CDR3 is 14 residues. The CDR3 bases are TGTGCCAGCAGCTGGGACGGGAGAGATGAAAAACTGTTTTTT. As protein: CASSWDGRDEKLFF.

The chain employs TRBV6-5 and TRBJ2-2; TRBD2 matches 7 bases. Germline V gene data show CDR1 as MNHEY and CDR2 as SVGAGI. The CDR3 has 13 residues. V lost 4 bases, J lost 6 bases, and 2 bases stayed unmatched. The CDR3 spells CASSWGGAGELFF. Here the CDR3 DNA reads TGTGCCAGCAGTTGGGGGGGGGCCGGGGAGCTGTTTTTT.

The chain has TRBV28 and TRBJ1-4, with TRBD1 identical over 7 bases. Germline CDR1 is MDHEN and CDR2 is SYDVKM. The CDR3 is made up of 13 amino acids. Trimming cost V 8 bases and J 8 bases; bases outside gene matches: 8. DNA for the CDR3: TGTGCCAGCGAAGGAGGGGGCCGGGAAAAACTGTTTTTT. It codes for CASEGGGREKLFF.

The chain recombines TRBV29-1 with TRBJ2-7, with 10 bases fitting TRBD2. Trimming at V came to 6 bases and at J to 4 bases, leaving 3 bases not matched to a gene. Germline CDR1 SQVTM, CDR2 ANQGSEA. The CDR3 runs 12 residues. The CDR3 here is CSVGTSAYEQYF. In nucleotides, the CDR3 is TGCAGCGTGGGGACTAGCGCATACGAGCAGTACTTC.

J is TRBJ2-1 and V is TRBV13, with 9 bases identical to TRBD1. This CDR3 has 15 amino acids. Trimming took 5 bases from V and 3 from J; bases not matched to a gene: 5. Germline CDR1 is PRHDT and CDR2 is FYEKMQ (reference sequence). The CDR3 protein is CASSAYRGHYNEQFF. In DNA, the CDR3 is TGTGCCAGCAGCGCCTACAGGGGGCACTACAATGAGCAGTTCTTC.

This sequence joins TRBV19 and TRBJ2-7; TRBD1 aligns across 12 bases. CDR3 length equals 14 residues. V shed 3 bases, J shed 6 bases, and the junction held 3 bases outside the gene matches. Germline values: CDR1 LNHDA, CDR2 SQIVND (reference sequence). In nucleotides, the CDR3 is TGTGCCAGTAGTATTGGGACAGGGGGCGCCGAGCAGTACTTC. It yields the protein CASSIGTGGAEQYF.

The rearrangement uses TRBV4-2 and TRBJ2-5; maybe TRBD2 (7 bases). V dropped 4 bases and J dropped 4 bases, with 19 bases sitting between them. CDR1 is LGHNA, CDR2 YNFKEQ, per germline. The CDR3 extends over 16 amino acids. The chain's CDR3 is CASSPVIQGGGETQYF. CDR3 DNA: TGTGCCAGCAGCCCGGTAATACAGGGCGGGGGAGAGACCCAGTACTTC.

The chain is built from TRBV5-5 and TRBJ1-1; TRBD1 matches at 7 bases. Germline V CDR1 and CDR2: SGHKS, YYEKEE (reference sequence). The CDR3 has 14 amino acids. V dropped 4 bases and J dropped 4; count of bases not matched to a gene: 7. As DNA, the CDR3 is TGTGCCAGCAGCCAACGACAGGGCAGCACTGAAGCTTTCTTT. Its translation: CASSQRQGSTEAFF.

The chain carries TRBV7-2 and TRBJ1-2; maybe TRBD1 (6 bases). V lost 5 bases to trimming and J lost 8 bases, with 15 bases between them. Per the germline V gene, CDR1 is SGHTA and CDR2 is FQGNSA. The CDR3 contains 13 residues. The CDR3 coding sequence is TGTGCCAGCAGCATACAGGGCGTGGGGGGCTACACCTTC. It translates to CASSIQGVGGYTF.

The genes are TRBV27 and TRBJ2-7; weak D call: TRBD1 (6 bases). The germline CDR1 and CDR2 sequences are MNHEY and SMNVEV (reference sequence). Trimming took 3 bases from V and 0 from J, leaving 12 bases between them. The CDR3 consists of 15 residues. This CDR3 is CASSFVRGGSYEQYF. Here the CDR3 DNA reads TGTGCCAGCAGTTTTGTCAGGGGTGGCTCCTACGAGCAGTACTTC.

V is TRBV9 and J is TRBJ1-2, with unresolved D. Looked up from germline, CDR1 is SGDLS and CDR2 is YYNGEE. The CDR3 sequence is 14 residues long. The V gene lost 0 bases and the J gene lost 4 bases, with 10 bases spanning the gap. CDR3 sequence (DNA): TGTGCCAGCAGCGTAGGAGCCACTCCCTATGGCTACACCTTC. Translation: CASSVGATPYGYTF.

This clone was recorded once. The V and J genes are TRBV7-8 and TRBJ2-5; 7 bases map to TRBD1. Germline-derived CDR1 and CDR2 are SGHVS and FQNEAQ. The CDR3 runs to 14 residues. V was clipped by 5 bases and J by 1 base; unmatched bases: 4. CDR3 residues: CASSAWTGQETQYF. The CDR3 region has the DNA TGTGCCAGCAGCGCATGGACAGGCCAAGAGACCCAGTACTTC. Filled out from reference TRBV7-8 and TRBJ2-5, the complete variable domain reads GAGVSQSPRYKVAKRGQDVALRCDPISGHVSLFWYQQALGQGPEFLTYFQNEAQLDKSGLPSDRFFAERPEGSVSTLKIQRTQQEDSAVYLCASSAWTGQETQYFGPGTRLLVL.

The chain has TRBV7-2 and TRBJ2-6; 7 positions agree with TRBD1. The CDR3 sequence is 17 residues long. Per germline, CDR1 SGHTA and CDR2 FQGNSA. V lost 2 bases, J lost 1 base, and 5 bases stayed unmatched. CDR3 sequence (DNA): TGTGCCAGCAGCTTAAGGGACAGCTCTTCTGGGGCCAACGTCCTGACTTTC. Encoded protein: CASSLRDSSSGANVLTF.

This rearrangement joins TRBV28 to TRBJ1-5; D might be TRBD1 (6 bases). Germline V gives CDR1 MDHEN, CDR2 SYDVKM. Trimming cost V 2 bases and J 4 bases, with 9 bases left between them. The CDR3 spans 14 residues. This chain's CDR3 is CASSLGTGNQPQHF. In DNA, the CDR3 is TGTGCCAGCAGTTTAGGTACAGGGAATCAGCCCCAGCATTTT.

The chain carries TRBV5-1 and TRBJ2-5, with TRBD1 matching over 7 bases. With V trimmed by 4 bases and J by 7 bases, 10 bases remained unmatched. The CDR3 length is 14 residues. The germline CDR1 and CDR2 sequences are SGHRS and YFSETQ. The CDR3: CASSPSQGWWTQYF. The CDR3, as DNA: TGCGCCAGCAGCCCGTCACAGGGGTGGTGGACCCAGTACTTC.

This chain uses TRBV10-2 with TRBJ2-3; 11 bases fit TRBD2. V lost 2 bases to trimming and J lost 5 bases; unmatched junction nucleotides: 9. The CDR3 totals 17 residues. The germline V gene has CDR1 WSHSY and CDR2 SAAADI. The CDR3 nucleotides are TGCGCCAGCAGTGAGGCCCTAGCGGGGGGCCTTAGAGATACGCAGTATTTT. Amino acid sequence: CASSEALAGGLRDTQYF.

This clone was observed a few times. The chain combines TRBV6-1 with TRBJ2-1; the match to TRBD2 covers 10 bases. The germline V gene encodes CDR1 MNHNS and CDR2 SASEGT. The CDR3 loop spans 15 amino acids. Germline trimming cut 2 bases from V and 10 bases from J; bases unmatched to any gene: 8. The CDR3 DNA is TGTGCCAGCAGTGAATTATTCGGGGGACTAGCGGAGCAGTTCTTC. Translation: CASSELFGGLAEQFF.

This sequence joins TRBV9 and TRBJ2-3; D not resolved. The CDR3 extends over 12 amino acids. V was shortened by 0 bases and J by 7 bases, with 6 bases between the two germline ends. Germline CDR1 SGDLS, CDR2 YYNGEE. The CDR3 here is CASSVGVNTQYF. The DNA for the CDR3 is TGTGCCAGCAGCGTAGGAGTGAATACGCAGTATTTT.

This chain joins TRBV18 and TRBJ1-1, with TRBD1 identical over 9 bases. This CDR3 has 14 residues. V lost 6 bases, J lost 3 bases, and 5 bases stayed unmatched. Germline V CDR1 and CDR2: KGHSH, LQKENI. The CDR3 region is CASSRRDRDTEAFF. The CDR3 bases are TGTGCCAGCTCCAGACGGGACAGGGACACTGAAGCTTTCTTT. The entire variable domain, with the rest obtained from reference TRBV18 and TRBJ1-1, is as follows: NAGVMQNPRHLVRRRGQEARLRCSPMKGHSHVYWYRQLPEEGLKFMVYLQKENIIDESGMPKERFSAEFPKEGPSILRIQQVVRGDSAAYFCASSRRDRDTEAFFGQGTRLTVV.

This CDR3 reads CASSQDPLAGGTGELFF. Written as DNA, the CDR3 is TGCGCCAGCAGCCAAGATCCGCTAGCGGGAGGGACCGGGGAGCTGTTTTTT. The V and J genes are TRBV4-3 and TRBJ2-2; TRBD2 matches at 12 bases. Germline CDR1 and CDR2: LGHNA and YSLEER. With 0 bases clipped from V and 5 bases from J, the junction kept 4 bases outside the gene matches. The CDR3 spans 17 residues.

The chain uses TRBV7-2 and TRBJ2-5, with 10 bases identical to TRBD1. Germline V gene lookup returns CDR1 SGHTA and CDR2 FQGNSA. This CDR3 has 14 residues. V was clipped by 5 bases and J by 1 base; unmatched bases: 1. CDR3 protein: CASSRQGAQETQYF. CDR3 in DNA: TGTGCCAGCAGCCGACAGGGGGCCCAAGAGACCCAGTACTTC.

This clone was seen just once. The chain recombines TRBV2 with TRBJ1-2; D perhaps matches TRBD1 (5 bases). The germline V gene encodes CDR1 SNHLY and CDR2 FYNNEI. Trimming pared 9 bases from V and 5 bases from J, leaving 13 bases between. The CDR3 has 12 residues. The CDR3 region is CARQDQGYGYTF. CDR3 coding DNA: TGTGCCAGACAAGACCAGGGATATGGCTACACCTTC.

The V gene is TRBV19, the J gene TRBJ2-2; 7 bases are a match to TRBD1. The CDR3 has 15 residues. J was trimmed by 6 bases and V by 4 bases; bases with no gene match: 8. Germline CDR1 is LNHDA and CDR2 is SQIVND (reference sequence). CDR3 sequence: CASSTTNRGPGELFF. CDR3 coding DNA: TGTGCCAGTAGTACCACTAACAGGGGACCCGGGGAGCTGTTTTTT. Full variable domain (rest looked up from reference TRBV19 and TRBJ2-2): DGGITQSPKYLFRKEGQNVTLSCEQNLNHDAMYWYRQDPGQGLRLIYYSQIVNDFQKGDIAEGYSVSREKKESFPLTVTSAQKNPTAFYLCASSTTNRGPGELFFGEGSRLTVL.

The rearrangement uses TRBV5-1 and TRBJ1-1; 7 bases map to TRBD1. V lost 4 bases to trimming and J lost 4 bases; unmatched junction nucleotides: 7. CDR3 size: 14 residues. CDR1 SGHRS and CDR2 YFSETQ come from the germline V gene. The CDR3 coding sequence is TGCGCCAGCAGCCGACAGGGAGGTAGCACTGAAGCTTTCTTT. This codes for CASSRQGGSTEAFF.

This clone was seen a handful of times. The J gene is TRBJ1-1, the V gene TRBV10-3; D uncertain. The CDR3 has 13 residues. Trimming took 6 bases from V and 4 from J, leaving 12 bases between them. CDR1 ENHRY and CDR2 SYGVKD come from the germline V gene. CDR3 sequence reads: CAISGPAGTEAFF. The CDR3 DNA reads TGTGCCATCAGCGGTCCCGCAGGCACTGAAGCTTTCTTT.

The chain recombines TRBV7-2 with TRBJ2-3; 10 bases line up with TRBD1. Germline V gene sequence: CDR1 SGHTA, CDR2 FQGNSA. This CDR3 spans 15 amino acids. Trimming took 3 bases from V and 3 from J; bases not matched to a gene: 3. CDR3 sequence: CASSLTGQGTDTQYF. In DNA form, the CDR3 reads TGTGCCAGCAGCTTGACGGGACAGGGGACAGATACGCAGTATTTT.

This clone was recorded once. The chain combines TRBV28 with TRBJ1-1, with a weak D call TRBD1 (6 bases). V lost 4 bases, J lost 4 bases, and 19 bases lay in between. The CDR3 extends over 16 amino acids. CDR1 and CDR2 from the germline V gene are MDHEN and SYDVKM. This chain's CDR3 is CASSSLSRGVSTEAFF. Written as DNA, the CDR3 is TGTGCCAGCAGTTCCCTCTCCAGGGGCGTTTCCACTGAAGCTTTCTTT.

The chain joins TRBV5-1 to TRBJ1-1; 9 bases fit TRBD1. CDR1 is SGHRS, CDR2 YFSETQ, per germline. This CDR3 spans 15 amino acids. V was clipped by 6 bases and J by 3 bases; unmatched bases: 9. This CDR3 reads CASTLGTGIDTEAFF. The CDR3 bases are TGCGCCAGCACCCTCGGGACAGGGATCGACACTGAAGCTTTCTTT.

The V gene is TRBV5-4, the J gene TRBJ2-4, with D unclear. CDR1 and CDR2 from the germline V gene are SGHNT and YYREEE (reference sequence). Trimming took off 1 base at V and 0 bases at J, with 5 bases between the two ends. The CDR3 extends over 14 amino acids. The CDR3 DNA reads as TGTGCCAGCAGCTTGTTACTAGCCAAAAACATTCAGTACTTC. This encodes CASSLLLAKNIQYF.